The source of this TCR beta chain is a study of OX40 agonist ivuxolimab in advanced cancers. In terms of the full investigation: Ivuxolimab was a fully human IgG2 agonistic monoclonal antibody targeting the costimulatory receptor OX40 (CD134). The paper covers the monotherapy dose-escalation part of the phase I ivuxolimab trial, which included N ≈ 52 patients. In the dose-escalation cohort, approximately 82% of patients were male, and the mean age was roughly 56 years with a range of about 20 to 79. Intravenous ivuxolimab was administered to patients every 2 weeks at six dose levels: 0.01, 0.1, 0.3, 1.5, 3 and 10 mg/kg. Patients were allowed to have had prior anti-PD-1, anti-PD-L1 or anti-CTLA-4 therapy, and about 40% of the dose-escalation patients had been treated with checkpoint inhibitors. Three dose-escalation patients achieved partial responses, one with hepatocellular carcinoma and two with cutaneous melanoma. Of the roughly 52 patients in dose escalation, some 20 had hepatocellular carcinoma, some 15 had melanoma, 9 had renal cell carcinoma and 9 had head and neck cancer. Peripheral TCRbeta sequencing aimed to test whether ivuxolimab altered TCR sequence diversity and caused clonal T-cell expansion. Paper-wide results and their limitations: Which antigens the clonally expanded peripheral T cells were specific for was not determined. At doses of 0.1 to 3.0 mg/kg, clonal expansion of both CD4+ and CD8+ T cells in blood was seen between baseline and week 6. Low levels of normalized T-cell clonal expansion were also seen in some nonresponding patients. After ivuxolimab, CD8+ T cells had more expanded clones than CD4+ T cells on average. In the 0.1-3.0 mg/kg groups, partial responders were among the patients with the lowest normalized peripheral clonal expansion, particularly in CD8+ T cells.

To sequence the TCRbeta CDR3 region, genomic DNA was isolated from the sorted cells. TCRbeta CDR3 regions were sequenced using the immunoSEQ Assay. The immuneACCESS repertoire file appears here via TCRdb, limited to in-frame rearrangements. These files lack a portion of the clones; in checked studies, under half of the deficit traces to unresolved V genes, and the cause of the others is not known. The sample contains roughly 24,000 clones, 75% to 80% of them found a single time. About 25% of the sample is in the top ten clones. The trial excluded patients who had a history of autoimmune disease or were on systemic immunosuppression. In every dose cohort, peripheral blood was drawn for TCR sequencing at baseline, cycle 4 day 1, and cycle 7 day 1. Samples were obtained from an open-label, multicenter, first-in-human phase I dose-escalation trial of ivuxolimab. Adults with locally advanced or metastatic head and neck squamous cell, hepatocellular, melanoma or renal cell carcinoma were enrolled in the trial. Before TCR sequencing, CD4+ and CD8+ T cells were separately sorted from peripheral blood.

The CDR3 has 13 amino acids, counting the end cysteine and phenylalanine. Left in the record is the CDR3 DNA by itself, 39 bases read in frame from the first base. Trimming costs V 3 bases and J 1 base, and their ends lie 3 bases apart. The germline V gene provides CDR1 MRHNA and CDR2 SNTAGT. Turning to this clone: The specificity of this receptor is unknown. The record has no base qualities; no much larger clone is one base away.

The source material was CD4+ or CD8+ T cells sorted from blood, sampled in a trial of the OX40 agonist ivuxolimab. The chain uses TRBV6-4 and TRBJ2-2, with the D gene not clear enough to name. This clonotype was obtained from an adult with an advanced solid tumor such as melanoma, head and neck, liver or kidney cancer. The DNA sequence reads TGTGCCAGCAGTGAAGGGAACACCGGGGAGCTGTTTTTT. Its translation reads: CASSEGNTGELFF.